Each of the 22 T cell receptor beta chains below was sequenced from the same sample in a study of blood T cells in healthy people across ages (dated by TCRdb to 2013 to 2016). Library method: 5' RACE. Sequenced on an Illumina HiSeq 2500. A second PCR of roughly 6 to 11 cycles was run with a J-beta primer mix and a sample-barcoded 5' primer. TCRdb reworked the public reads: Q25 trimming with fastp, MiXCR clone assembly, productive beta chains retained. Merged by CDR3 protein, the rows form single entries marked with the most common genes and DNA. This sample is represented by over a million distinct CDR3 sequences; almost 25% of them were singletons. Less than 0.85% of the sample belongs to the ten largest clones. The same data also contributed to another study, on T cells of mothers and their children.

Material: blood. These receptors were taken from a girl aged 2 to 9 in good health.

This clonotype was detected a few times. A read error may account for a junction end that differs from germline. The chain employs TRBV14 and TRBJ1-6; no reliable D call. The CDR3 has 14 amino acids. Per germline, CDR1 SGHDN and CDR2 FVKESK. The CDR3 here is CASSQRPRESPLHF. CDR3 DNA: TGCGCCAGCAGCCAAAGGCCAAGAGAGTCACCCCTCCACTTT.

V gene TRBV12-3 or TRBV12-4 combines with J gene TRBJ2-3; no definite D call. The CDR3 contains 13 residues. Trimming removed 2 bases at V and 6 bases at J, with 9 bases between. The DNA for the CDR3 is TGTGCCAGCAGTTTATCTTCTTCGGATACGCAGTATTTT. Translated, it gives CASSLSSSDTQYF.

The rearrangement links TRBV29-1 to TRBJ2-5; D is unclear. The end of the DNA fits TRBJ2-1 better, so the J call may be wrong. The germline gives CDR1 SQVTM, CDR2 ANQGSEA. CDR3 length: 12 amino acids. CDR3 sequence reads: CSVEGTYVSQFF. The CDR3 DNA reads as TGCAGCGTTGAAGGAACATACGTTTCGCAGTTCTTC.

This rearrangement joins TRBV18 to TRBJ2-1, with a possible D match to TRBD2 (6 bases). V shed 3 bases and J shed 2 bases, with 23 bases lying between them. From germline, CDR1 is KGHSH and CDR2 LQKENI. There are 19 residues in the CDR3. CDR3 coding DNA: TGTGCCAGCTCACCTCCTTCTATTAGCGGAGACTTAACCTACAATGAGCAGTTCTTC. Translation: CASSPPSISGDLTYNEQFF.

In this sample, this clonotype turned up many times. The chain couples TRBV29-1 to TRBJ2-1, with no clear D. The CDR3 totals 11 residues. The V end lost 4 bases, the J end lost 3 bases, and 4 bases lay between the germline ends. Germline V CDR1 and CDR2: SQVTM, ANQGSEA. The CDR3 loop reads CSVAGYNEQFF. The CDR3 DNA sequence: TGCAGCGTTGCTGGCTACAATGAGCAGTTCTTC.

This sequence joins TRBV27 and TRBJ2-7; D is ambiguous. Per the germline V gene, CDR1 is MNHEY and CDR2 is SMNVEV (reference sequence). The CDR3 contains 14 residues. Deletions cut 5 bases from V and 0 bases from J, with 11 bases between. CDR3 nucleotides: TGTGCCAGCAGTCTCCGATACGACTCCTACGAGCAGTACTTC. Translating gives CASSLRYDSYEQYF.

The chain links TRBV12-3 or TRBV12-4 to TRBJ2-1; possible D gene TRBD1, 6 bases. The V end was cut by 5 bases, the J end by 8 bases, with 19 bases between. The CDR3 has 15 residues. The CDR3 region is CASSVMDRNIDEQFF. CDR3 sequence (DNA): TGTGCCAGCAGTGTGATGGACAGAAATATTGATGAGCAGTTCTTC.

This chain links TRBV6-6 with TRBJ1-1, with 8 bases that match TRBD1. In germline, CDR1 is MNHNY, CDR2 SVGAGI (reference sequence). The CDR3 covers 14 residues. Losses at the gene ends were 6 bases for V and 1 base for J; bases not matched to a gene: 4. The CDR3 nucleotides read TGTGCCAGCAGGGACAGGGTGGGGAACACTGAAGCTTTCTTT. It encodes CASRDRVGNTEAFF.

This clonotype was recorded a few times. This chain links TRBV29-1 with TRBJ1-2; 7 nucleotides align to TRBD1. Per germline, CDR1 SQVTM and CDR2 ANQGSEA. J was trimmed by 8 bases and V by 4 bases; bases with no gene match: 19. This CDR3 has 16 residues. CDR3 protein: CSVAGANRGDTLGYTF. Here the CDR3 DNA reads TGCAGCGTTGCGGGAGCTAACAGGGGAGATACCTTAGGCTACACCTTC.

A few counts support this clonotype. This sequence joins TRBV6-1 and TRBJ2-2; D is possibly TRBD2 (7 bases). CDR1 and CDR2 from the germline V gene are MNHNS and SASEGT. V was clipped by 4 bases and J by 4 bases, with 16 bases between them. CDR3 length: 16 residues. In DNA, the CDR3 is TGTGCCAGCAGTGTGTCGGGGGAGGGGGGCACCGGGGAGCTGTTTTTT. Its translation is CASSVSGEGGTGELFF.

Written as DNA, the CDR3 is TGTGCCAGCAGCTTTCTACAGGTCGCCGAGCAGTACTTC. It is translated as CASSFLQVAEQYF. The J gene is TRBJ2-7, the V gene TRBV5-6; D is perhaps TRBD1 (5 bases). The germline gives CDR1 SGHDT, CDR2 YYEEEE. V dropped 2 bases and J dropped 6 bases, with 12 bases sitting between them. The CDR3 is made up of 13 amino acids.

As concerns this clonotype: A much larger clone differs by one base, so this may be a read error. V gene TRBV4-1 combines with J gene TRBJ1-3; D perhaps matches TRBD1 (5 bases). The CDR3 consists of 16 residues. Trimming left V 4 bases short and J 0 bases short, with 13 bases between. The V gene's germline CDR1 is MGHRA and CDR2 YSYEKL. As DNA, the CDR3 is TGCGCCAGCAGCCCGACGGACATGCCCTCTGGAAACACCATATATTTT. Translated: CASSPTDMPSGNTIYF.

This clonotype has more than one count but fewer than ten. V and J are TRBV20-1 and TRBJ2-7; maybe TRBD2 (6 bases). The CDR3 is 14 amino acids. Between the trimmed V and J ends, which lost 3 bases and 9 bases, there was a span of 21 bases. CDR1 DFQATT and CDR2 SNEGSKA come from the germline V gene (reference sequence). In nucleotides, the CDR3 is TGCAGTGCTAGTTTGGCGGGAAGCCCCATCGGGCAGTACTTC. It yields the protein CSASLAGSPIGQYF.

This clonotype occurred many times. Here the CDR3 DNA reads TGTGCCAGCAGTTTTTCAGGGTCCAATCAGCCCCAGCATTTT. It codes for CASSFSGSNQPQHF. The V and J genes are TRBV12-3 or TRBV12-4 and TRBJ1-5; perhaps TRBD1 as D (5 bases). V dropped 3 bases and J dropped 3 bases, with 9 bases sitting between them. CDR3 size: 14 residues.

This chain uses TRBV7-6 with TRBJ2-7, with D unclear. V shed 4 bases and J shed 4 bases, with 23 bases lying between them. This CDR3 comprises 17 residues. Germline CDR1 reads SGHVS; CDR2 reads FNYEAQ. This chain's CDR3 is CASSSHPRRELSYEQYF. DNA of the CDR3: TGTGCCAGCAGCTCCCACCCAAGACGAGAACTTTCGTACGAGCAGTACTTC.

The chain employs TRBV12-3 or TRBV12-4 and TRBJ2-4; D not certain. The CDR3 is 13 amino acids. Between the trimmed V and J ends, which lost 8 bases and 5 bases, there was a span of 13 bases. DNA of the CDR3: TGTGCCAGCTCCGCTAGGTACGAAAACATTCAGTACTTC. It is translated as CASSARYENIQYF.

V usage is TRBV20-1 and J usage is TRBJ2-7, with D possibly matching TRBD1 (5 bases). This CDR3 spans 12 amino acids. V shed 6 bases and J shed 3 bases, with 12 bases lying between them. Germline CDR1 reads DFQATT; CDR2 reads SNEGSKA (reference sequence). Here the CDR3 reads CSAVGRIYEQYF. In DNA form, the CDR3 reads TGCAGTGCCGTGGGGCGGATCTACGAGCAGTACTTC.

The V call is TRBV12-3 or TRBV12-4, the J call TRBJ2-5, with 10 bases aligning to TRBD1. This CDR3 comprises 15 residues. Trimming removed 5 bases from V and 1 base from J; junction bases left unmatched: 4. CDR3 sequence (DNA): TGTGCCAGCAGTCCACGGACAGGGGGCCAAGAGACCCAGTACTTC. Its translation is CASSPRTGGQETQYF.

The chain combines TRBV24-1 with TRBJ1-1, with D uncertain. CDR3 size: 9 residues. Per the germline V gene, CDR1 is KGHDR and CDR2 is SFDVKD. Trimming left V 9 bases short and J 10 bases short, with 8 bases between. This chain's CDR3 is CATSMGAFF. In DNA, the CDR3 is TGTGCCACCTCTATGGGAGCTTTCTTT.

This clonotype occurred a few times. The rearrangement uses TRBV2 and TRBJ2-5; D tentatively reads TRBD1 or TRBD2 (5 bases each). The CDR3 loop spans 15 amino acids. CDR1 and CDR2 from the germline V gene are SNHLY and FYNNEI. Trimming pared 5 bases from V and 2 bases from J, leaving 15 bases between. The CDR3 DNA sequence: TGTGCCAGCAGTCGTCTCGGGACGGATCAAGAGACCCAGTACTTC. It codes for CASSRLGTDQETQYF.

The rearrangement joins TRBV3-1 to TRBJ2-5; no definite D call. With the DNA end fitting TRBJ2-1 better, the J assignment may be wrong. Germline-derived CDR1 and CDR2 are LGHDT and YNNKEL (reference sequence). This CDR3 has 17 amino acids. In DNA, the CDR3 is TGTGCCAGCAGCCATTACTTTAAGATTCTCTTCTACAATGAGCAGTTCTTC. Translation: CASSHYFKILFYNEQFF.

This clonotype was seen a handful of times. The J gene is TRBJ2-1, the V gene TRBV12-3 or TRBV12-4, with 9 nucleotides matching TRBD2. CDR3 length: 20 residues. The trim removed 6 bases at V and 5 bases at J, leaving 23 bases unmatched. CDR3 in amino acids: CASSRRLAEWNLGINNEQFF. CDR3 bases: TGTGCCAGCAGCCGGAGACTAGCGGAGTGGAACTTAGGAATTAACAATGAGCAGTTCTTC.